The sequence of this TCR beta chain was determined in a study of CD8 T cell repertoires and HIV-1 epitope variants. For the study at large: Tested: three Gag epitope families, Nef HW9 and YT9.

This clone has a handful of counts. What it recognizes is unknown. Produced via immunoSEQ multiplex PCR; TCRdb's table is partial and in-frame only. The sample has around 5,300 clones, over 50% seen once. The V end was cut by 3 bases, the J end by 6 bases, with 16 bases between. Germline V gene data show CDR1 as LNHDA and CDR2 as SQIVND (reference sequence). There are 15 residues in the CDR3. The source is a male donor with HIV. This sequence joins TRBV19 and TRBJ2-3; either TRBD1 or TRBD2 may supply D (5 bases each). Source material: cultured CD8+ T cells derived from PBMCs. The CDR3: CASSIGPAEGDTQYF. DNA of the CDR3: TGTGCCAGTAGTATCGGACCTGCCGAGGGGGATACGCAGTATTTT. Full variable domain (outside the CDR3, taken from reference TRBV19 and TRBJ2-3): DGGITQSPKYLFRKEGQNVTLSCEQNLNHDAMYWYRQDPGQGLRLIYYSQIVNDFQKGDIAEGYSVSREKKESFPLTVTSAQKNPTAFYLCASSIGPAEGDTQYFGPGTRLTVL.